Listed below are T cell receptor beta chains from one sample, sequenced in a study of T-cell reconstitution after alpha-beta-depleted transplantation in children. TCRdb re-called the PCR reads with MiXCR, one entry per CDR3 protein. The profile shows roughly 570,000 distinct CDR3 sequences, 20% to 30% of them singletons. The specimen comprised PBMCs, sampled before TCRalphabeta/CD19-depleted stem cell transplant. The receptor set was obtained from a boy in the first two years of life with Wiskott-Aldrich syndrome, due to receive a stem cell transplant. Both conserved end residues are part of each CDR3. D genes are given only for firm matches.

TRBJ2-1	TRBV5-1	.	CASSLLALNEQFF
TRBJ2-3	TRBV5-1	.	CASSLAKVASDTQYF
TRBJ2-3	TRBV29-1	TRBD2	CSVGHGTSGVDTQYF
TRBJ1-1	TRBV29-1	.	CSAGPTEAFF
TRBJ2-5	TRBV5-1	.	CASSLYYSQETQYF
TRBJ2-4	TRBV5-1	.	CASSPKPLGSMNIQYF
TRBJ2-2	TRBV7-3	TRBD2	CASSPTSGGSTGELFF
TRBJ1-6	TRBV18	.	CASSPTTENSPLHF
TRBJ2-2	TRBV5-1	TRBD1	CASSPQQGPGELFF
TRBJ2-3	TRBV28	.	CASSSSVSTDTQYF
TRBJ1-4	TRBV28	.	CASSFRDATNEKLFF
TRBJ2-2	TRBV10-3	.	CAIRTSIANTGELFF
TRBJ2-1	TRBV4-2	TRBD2	CASSPLGLAANEQFF
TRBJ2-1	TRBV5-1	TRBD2	CASSAQTSGLYNEQFF
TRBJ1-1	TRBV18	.	CASSPRLGYEAFF
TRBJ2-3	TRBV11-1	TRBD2	CASSQANGLAGRDTQYF
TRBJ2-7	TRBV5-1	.	CASSLLEGEQYF
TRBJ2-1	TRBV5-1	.	CASRRNRPALSYNEQFF
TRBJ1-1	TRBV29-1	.	CSPREADTEAFF
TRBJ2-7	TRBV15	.	CATSIFRDVSYEQYF
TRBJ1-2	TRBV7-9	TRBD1	CASSPERDRGSYGYTF
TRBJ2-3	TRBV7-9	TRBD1	CASSSRLIRDRTDTQYF
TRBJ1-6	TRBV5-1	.	CASSWTGTPNNSPLHF
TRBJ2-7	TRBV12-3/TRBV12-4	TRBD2	CASSSDGLAGLHEQYF
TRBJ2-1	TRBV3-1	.	CASSQGSRYNEQFF
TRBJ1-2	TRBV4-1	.	CASSQEAARPYGYTF
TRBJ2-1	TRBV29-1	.	CSAQRVLDNEQFF
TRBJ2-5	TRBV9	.	CASSVGDGETQYF
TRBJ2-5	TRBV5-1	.	CASSFVPTQETQYF
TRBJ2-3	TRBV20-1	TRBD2	CSARARGRGLNTQYF
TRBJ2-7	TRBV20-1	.	CSARLGYRDGDYEQYF
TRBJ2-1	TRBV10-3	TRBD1	CAISEDRGNNEQFF
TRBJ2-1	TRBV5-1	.	CASSLAGGSYNEHFF
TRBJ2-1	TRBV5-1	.	CASSLAESGNTYNEQFF
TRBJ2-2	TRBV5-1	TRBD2	CASSLGVSGSPATGELFF
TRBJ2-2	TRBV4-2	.	CASSARTETGELFF
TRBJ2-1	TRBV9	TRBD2	CASSPRPAGGIFEQFF
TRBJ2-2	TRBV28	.	CASAGPNTGELFF
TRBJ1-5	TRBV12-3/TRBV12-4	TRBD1	CASSQKGAFWPTAQHF
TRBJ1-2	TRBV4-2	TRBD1	CASSQDRDRGRSYGYTF
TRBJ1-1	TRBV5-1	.	CASSFTVPGNTEAFF
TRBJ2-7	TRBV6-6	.	CASVRDGSYEQYF
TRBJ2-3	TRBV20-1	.	CSAIGQNTQYF
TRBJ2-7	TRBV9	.	CASSPDGGSGQYF
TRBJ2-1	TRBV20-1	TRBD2	CSARLAGGPEQFF
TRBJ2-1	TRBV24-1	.	CATSDSRKYQNEQFF
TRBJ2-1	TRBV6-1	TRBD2	CASNRLAVYNEQFF
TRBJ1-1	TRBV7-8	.	CASSLGGRVAFF
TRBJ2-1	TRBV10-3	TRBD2	CAIGVGLAGVIEQFF
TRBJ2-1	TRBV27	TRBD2	CASGRIAGDFHEQFF
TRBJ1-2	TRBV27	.	CASSPRGIDYGYTF
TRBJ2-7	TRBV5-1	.	CASSLAGIGNYEQYF
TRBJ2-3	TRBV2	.	CASSGWRADTQYF
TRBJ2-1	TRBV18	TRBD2	CASSRNSGRSYNEQFF